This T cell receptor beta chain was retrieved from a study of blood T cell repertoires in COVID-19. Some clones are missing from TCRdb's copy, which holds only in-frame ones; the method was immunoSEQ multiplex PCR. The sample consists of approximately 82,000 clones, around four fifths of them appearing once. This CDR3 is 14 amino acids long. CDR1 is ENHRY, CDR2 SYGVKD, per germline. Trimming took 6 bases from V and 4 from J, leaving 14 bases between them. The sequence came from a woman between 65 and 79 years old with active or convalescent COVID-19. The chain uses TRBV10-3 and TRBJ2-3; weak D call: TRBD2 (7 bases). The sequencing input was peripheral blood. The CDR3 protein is CAIRGGGGADTQYF. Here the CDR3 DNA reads TGTGCCATCAGGGGAGGCGGGGGCGCAGATACGCAGTATTTT.